The sample holds a few counts of the clone carrying this T cell receptor (beta chain). Its specificity is unknown. As every portion of the isolated RNA was reverse transcribed, the sequencing read expressed TCRB transcripts. Here immunoSEQ multiplex PCR was the method, and the copy in TCRdb shows in-frame clones only, minus some. The repertoire holds 300,000 or so clones, approximately 15% seen once, with 0.013% to 0.015% in the top ten. Central memory, naive, regulatory and stem cell-like memory CD4+ cells were sorted by CD45RO/CCR7/CD25/CD127/CD95/CD27. This specimen belongs to a study of beta chain features in type 1 diabetes. Study results and caveats: Relative to healthy donors, patients appeared to have naive, central memory and Treg TCRB repertoires that were more similar. Among all four CD4+ subsets, Type 1 diabetes patients had TCRB CDR3s that were moderately but significantly shorter.

In germline, CDR1 is DFQATT, CDR2 SNEGSKA (reference sequence). V was shortened by 0 bases and J by 11 bases, with 10 bases between the two germline ends. This CDR3 comprises 11 residues. The chain uses TRBV20-1 and TRBJ1-2; no clear D. Input material: naive CD4+ T cells from blood. This clonotype was sampled from a woman younger than 35 with type 1 diabetes. DNA for the CDR3: TGCAGTGCTAGAGACCGGGATCTTTACACCTTC. Translated: CSARDRDLYTF.